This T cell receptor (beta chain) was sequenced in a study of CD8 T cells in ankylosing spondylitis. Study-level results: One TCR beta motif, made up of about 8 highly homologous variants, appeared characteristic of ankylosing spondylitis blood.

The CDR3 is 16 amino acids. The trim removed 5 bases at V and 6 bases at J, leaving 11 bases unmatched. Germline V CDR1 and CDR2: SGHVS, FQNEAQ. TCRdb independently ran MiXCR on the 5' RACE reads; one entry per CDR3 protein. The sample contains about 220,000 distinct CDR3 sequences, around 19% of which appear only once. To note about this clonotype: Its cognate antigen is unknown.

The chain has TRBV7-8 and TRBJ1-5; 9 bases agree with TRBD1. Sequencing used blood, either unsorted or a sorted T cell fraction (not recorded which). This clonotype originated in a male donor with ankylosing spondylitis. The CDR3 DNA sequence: TGTGCCAGCAGCCAGAACTCCGGGACAGGGACTCAGCCCCAGCATTTT. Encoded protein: CASSQNSGTGTQPQHF.